This T cell receptor beta chain was retrieved from a study of technical replicates of blood from several donors. Sequencing used immunoSEQ multiplex PCR; TCRdb keeps in-frame clones, though not all of them. The sample includes about 97,000 clones, roughly 95% of them seen just once. CDR3 length equals 11 residues. Germline lookup yields CDR1 MNHEY and CDR2 SVGAGI. Trimming cost V 5 bases and J 9 bases; bases outside gene matches: 3. The origin of this receptor is a human donor in good health. V usage is TRBV6-5 and J usage is TRBJ2-5; 7 positions agree with TRBD2. Sequencing was performed on T cells isolated from PBMCs. CDR3 nucleotide sequence: TGTGCCAGCAGTCTTGGGGGGGCCCAGTACTTC. Encoded protein: CASSLGGAQYF.